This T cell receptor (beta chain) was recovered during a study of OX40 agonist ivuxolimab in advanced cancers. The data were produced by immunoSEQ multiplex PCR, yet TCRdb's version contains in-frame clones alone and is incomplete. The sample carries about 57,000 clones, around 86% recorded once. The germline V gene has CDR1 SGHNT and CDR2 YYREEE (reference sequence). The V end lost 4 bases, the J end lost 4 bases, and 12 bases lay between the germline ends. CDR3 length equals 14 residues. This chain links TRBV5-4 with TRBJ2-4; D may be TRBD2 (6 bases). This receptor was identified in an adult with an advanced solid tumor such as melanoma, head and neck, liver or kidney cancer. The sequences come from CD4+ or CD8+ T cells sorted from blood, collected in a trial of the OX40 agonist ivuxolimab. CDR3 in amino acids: CASSLDAGKNIQYF. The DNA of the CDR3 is TGTGCCAGCAGCCTCGACGCGGGAAAAAACATTCAGTACTTC.